This TCR beta chain was profiled in a study of T cell repertoires in cytomegalovirus infection. At the level of the study: Indicated by public TCR beta signatures were CMV infection and matching HLA type.

V lost 1 base and J 1 base, leaving 10 bases between the germline ends. Per germline, CDR1 SGHAT and CDR2 FQNNGV. The CDR3 spans 16 residues. This clonotype has more than one count but fewer than ten. TCRdb independently ran MiXCR on the reads; one entry per CDR3 protein. The data hold more than 650,000 distinct CDR3 sequences, with approximately 34% observed a single time. The source is a human donor in good health (CMV status not recorded). Some clones in this sample may be carry-over from other donors' samples. J is TRBJ2-2 and V is TRBV11-2; D gene ambiguous. The sample taken for sequencing was PBMCs. The DNA of the CDR3 is TGTGCCAGCAGCTTAGGGCACGGGCTGAACACCGGGGAGCTGTTTTTT. This codes for CASSLGHGLNTGELFF. Supplemented by reference TRBV11-2 and TRBJ2-2, the full variable domain reads EAGVAQSPRYKIIEKRQSVAFWCNPISGHATLYWYQQILGQGPKLLIQFQNNGVVDDSQLPKDRFSAERLKGVDSTLKIQPAKLEDSAVYLCASSLGHGLNTGELFFGEGSRLTVL.